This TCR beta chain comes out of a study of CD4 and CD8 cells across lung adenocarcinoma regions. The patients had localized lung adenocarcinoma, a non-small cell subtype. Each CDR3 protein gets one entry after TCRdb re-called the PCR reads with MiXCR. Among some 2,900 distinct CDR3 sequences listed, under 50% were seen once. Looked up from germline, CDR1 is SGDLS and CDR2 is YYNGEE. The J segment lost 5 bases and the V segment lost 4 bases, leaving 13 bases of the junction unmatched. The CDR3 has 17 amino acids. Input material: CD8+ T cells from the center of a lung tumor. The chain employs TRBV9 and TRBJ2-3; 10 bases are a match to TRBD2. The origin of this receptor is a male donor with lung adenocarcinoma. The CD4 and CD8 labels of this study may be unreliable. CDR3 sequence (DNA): TGTGCCAGCAGCACCGGGACTAGCGCTGCCGGTGGAGATACGCAGTATTTT. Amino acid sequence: CASSTGTSAAGGDTQYF. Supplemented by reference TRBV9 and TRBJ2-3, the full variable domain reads DSGVTQTPKHLITATGQRVTLRCSPRSGDLSVYWYQQSLDQGLQFLIQYYNGEERAKGNILERFSAQQFPDLHSELNLSSLELGDSALYFCASSTGTSAAGGDTQYFGPGTRLTVL.